One sample yielded the 13 T cell receptor beta chains listed below, sequenced in a study of cytotoxic CD8 clonotypes in ibrutinib-treated CLL. Produced via immunoSEQ multiplex PCR; TCRdb's table is partial and in-frame only. The repertoire consists of tens of thousands of clones, with about 70% occurring once and the leading ten covering around 9.1%. The sequencing used PBMCs, collected at disease progression, from a patient treated with ibrutinib. Receptor source: a human donor with chronic lymphocytic leukemia.

The genes are TRBV19 and TRBJ1-2; D is undetermined. Germline CDR1 LNHDA, CDR2 SQIVND (reference sequence). Trimming stripped 6 bases from V and 6 bases from J, with 20 bases between. The CDR3 sequence is 15 residues long. CDR3 DNA: TGTGCCAGTAGAGGTGAACTGAGAAGGTCCCATGGCTACACCTTC. It is translated as CASRGELRRSHGYTF.

This rearrangement joins TRBV9 to TRBJ2-1; D gene uncertain. V was shortened by 4 bases and J by 4 bases, with 9 bases between the two germline ends. The CDR3 has 13 amino acids. Per germline, CDR1 SGDLS and CDR2 YYNGEE. The CDR3 DNA is TGTGCCAGCAGCTCAGACTCGTACAATGAGCAGTTCTTC. Amino acid sequence: CASSSDSYNEQFF.

The genes are TRBV6-1 and TRBJ2-1; the D gene is possibly TRBD2 (7 bases). V was trimmed by 7 bases and J by 6 bases, leaving 19 bases between them. The CDR3 loop spans 15 amino acids. Germline V lookup: CDR1 MNHNS, CDR2 SASEGT. The CDR3 is CASTKKGEGGNEQFF. The CDR3 DNA reads TGTGCCAGCACCAAAAAGGGGGAGGGAGGCAATGAGCAGTTCTTC.

The table lists this clone with a count of one. This sequence joins TRBV11-1 and TRBJ2-2; tentative D call: TRBD1 (6 bases). This CDR3 spans 16 amino acids. Germline CDR1 and CDR2: SGHAT and FQDESV (reference sequence). V lost 7 bases, J lost 3 bases, and 18 bases lay in between. CDR3 region: CASTSPLTGYTGELFF. CDR3 in DNA: TGTGCCAGCACCTCTCCTCTGACAGGTTACACCGGGGAGCTGTTTTTT.

The V gene is TRBV6-1, the J gene TRBJ1-5, with D hard to call. V was shortened by 6 bases and J by 3 bases, with 6 bases between the two germline ends. The germline V gene encodes CDR1 MNHNS and CDR2 SASEGT. The CDR3 loop spans 12 amino acids. CDR3 protein: CASRQDNQPQHF. DNA of the CDR3: TGTGCCAGCAGGCAGGACAATCAGCCCCAGCATTTT.

The rearrangement links TRBV19 to TRBJ2-1; 12 positions agree with TRBD2. The germline V gene has CDR1 LNHDA and CDR2 SQIVND (reference sequence). This CDR3 is built from 15 residues. The V segment lost 3 bases and the J segment 10 bases; nucleotides outside the gene matches: 7. The CDR3 nucleotides read TGTGCCAGTAGTATGATGACTAGCGGGAGAGTAGAGCAGTTCTTC. This encodes CASSMMTSGRVEQFF.

This chain connects TRBV5-1 to TRBJ2-1; 12 nucleotides align to TRBD2. The V gene's germline CDR1 is SGHRS and CDR2 YFSETQ. V gave up 3 bases and J gave up 7 bases; unmatched junction bases: 8. The CDR3 runs 16 residues. This CDR3 reads CASSWGGLAGTNEQFF. In nucleotides, the CDR3 is TGCGCCAGCAGCTGGGGCGGACTAGCGGGAACAAATGAGCAGTTCTTC.

The V and J genes are TRBV19 and TRBJ1-5; TRBD1 matches 9 bases. The germline gives CDR1 LNHDA, CDR2 SQIVND (reference sequence). The CDR3 has 15 residues. After removal of 6 bases from V and 4 bases from J, the junction contained 7 bases not matched to a gene. This CDR3 reads CASRRGTGHNQPQHF. The CDR3 nucleotides read TGTGCCAGTAGGAGGGGGACAGGGCATAATCAGCCCCAGCATTTT.

The rearrangement uses TRBV6-1 and TRBJ2-1; D might be TRBD2 (5 bases). The CDR3 totals 13 residues. The V end lost 7 bases, the J end lost 6 bases, and 13 bases lay between the germline ends. CDR1 and CDR2 from the germline V gene are MNHNS and SASEGT. CDR3 nucleotides: TGTGCCAGCATGAGGGAGCGGTCCAATGAGCAGTTCTTC. Residues: CASMRERSNEQFF.

CDR3 in amino acids: CASSRRTNTGELFF. CDR3 nucleotide sequence: TGTGCCAGCAGCCGACGAACAAACACCGGGGAGCTGTTTTTT. The chain combines TRBV6-5 with TRBJ2-2; D gene ambiguous. Between the trimmed V and J ends, which lost 6 bases and 2 bases, there was a span of 10 bases. The CDR3 sequence is 14 residues long. Germline V gives CDR1 MNHEY, CDR2 SVGAGI.

The chain carries TRBV11-2 and TRBJ1-1; D not certain. This CDR3 is 13 amino acids long. From germline, CDR1 is SGHAT and CDR2 FQNNGV. Trimming stripped 0 bases from V and 7 bases from J, with 9 bases between. The CDR3 region has the DNA TGTGCCAGCAGCTTAGATCTGGCGGGTGAAGCTTTCTTT. It specifies CASSLDLAGEAFF.

The V and J genes are TRBV4-1 and TRBJ2-7, with 8 nucleotides matching TRBD1. J was trimmed by 5 bases and V by 4 bases; bases with no gene match: 4. CDR1 is MGHRA, CDR2 YSYEKL, per germline. The CDR3 is 13 amino acids. The CDR3 spells CASSLAGGHEQYF. Written as DNA, the CDR3 is TGCGCCAGCAGCCTGGCAGGGGGCCACGAGCAGTACTTC.

This clone was seen a few times. The rearrangement links TRBV7-2 to TRBJ2-5; D gene unclear. Germline V CDR1 and CDR2: SGHTA, FQGNSA. CDR3 length equals 12 residues. Trimming left V 5 bases short and J 7 bases short, with 11 bases between. CDR3 loop: CASSPRTMTQYF. In DNA form, the CDR3 reads TGTGCCAGCAGCCCACGTACGATGACCCAGTACTTC.